Sequencing of this TCR beta chain was carried out in a study of response to subunit inactivated influenza vaccine. The table lists this clonotype with a few counts. Its antigen is unknown. This CDR3 has 13 residues. Germline CDR1 and CDR2: SEHNR and FQNEAQ (reference sequence). Trimming removed 4 bases from V and 5 bases from J, with 12 bases in between. Study-level findings and limits: It was suggested by the authors that few new T cells are recruited by each seasonal influenza vaccination.

TCRdb redid the calling of the RT-PCR reads with MiXCR, one entry per CDR3 protein. The data hold around 520,000 distinct CDR3 sequences, with approximately 24% observed a single time. The material sequenced was CD4+ T cells sorted from PBMCs, taken 4 to 6 days after vaccination. This clonotype was sampled from a man between 50 and 59 years old who received an inactivated influenza vaccine. The rearrangement joins TRBV7-9 to TRBJ2-7; a possible D gene is TRBD2 (5 bases). CDR3 sequence (DNA): TGTGCCAGCAGCTCCCGGCGGGTCCACGAGCAGTACTTC. It yields the protein CASSSRRVHEQYF.